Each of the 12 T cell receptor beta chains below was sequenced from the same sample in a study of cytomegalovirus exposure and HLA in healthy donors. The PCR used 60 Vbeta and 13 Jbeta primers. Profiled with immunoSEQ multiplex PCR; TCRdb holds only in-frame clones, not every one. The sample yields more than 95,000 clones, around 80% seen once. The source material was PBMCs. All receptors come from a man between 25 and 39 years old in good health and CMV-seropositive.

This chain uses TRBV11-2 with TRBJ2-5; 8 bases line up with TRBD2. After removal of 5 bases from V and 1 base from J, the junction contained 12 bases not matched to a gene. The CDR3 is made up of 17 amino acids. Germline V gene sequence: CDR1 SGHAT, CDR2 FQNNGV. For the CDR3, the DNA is TGTGCCAGCAGCCCTAAAGTGCGGGAGGTACCCCAAGAGACCCAGTACTTC. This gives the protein CASSPKVREVPQETQYF.

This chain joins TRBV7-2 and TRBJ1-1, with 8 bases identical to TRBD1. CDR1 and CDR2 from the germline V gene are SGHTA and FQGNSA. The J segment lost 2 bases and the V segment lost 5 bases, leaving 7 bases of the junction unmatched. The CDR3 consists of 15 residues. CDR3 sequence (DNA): TGTGCCAGCAGCCCCTCAGGGGGCGCTAACACTGAAGCTTTCTTT. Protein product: CASSPSGGANTEAFF.

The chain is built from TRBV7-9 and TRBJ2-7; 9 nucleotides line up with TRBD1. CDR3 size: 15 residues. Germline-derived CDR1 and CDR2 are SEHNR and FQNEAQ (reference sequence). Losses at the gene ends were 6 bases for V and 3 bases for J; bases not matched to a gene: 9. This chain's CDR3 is CASSSGTGMSYEQYF. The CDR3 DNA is TGTGCCAGCAGTTCCGGGACAGGGATGAGCTACGAGCAGTACTTC.

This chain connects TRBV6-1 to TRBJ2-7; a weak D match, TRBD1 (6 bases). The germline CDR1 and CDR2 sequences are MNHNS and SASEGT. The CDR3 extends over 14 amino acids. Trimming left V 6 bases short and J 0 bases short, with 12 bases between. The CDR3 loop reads CASSSDRFSYEQYF. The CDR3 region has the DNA TGTGCCAGCAGCTCTGACAGGTTCTCCTACGAGCAGTACTTC.

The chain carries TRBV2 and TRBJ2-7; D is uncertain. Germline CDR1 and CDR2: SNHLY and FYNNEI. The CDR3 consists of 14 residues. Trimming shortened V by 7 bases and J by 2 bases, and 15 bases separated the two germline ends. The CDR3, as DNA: TGTGCCAGCAAAAAAGAGGAAACCGCCTACGAGCAGTACTTC. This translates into CASKKEETAYEQYF.

The CDR3 coding sequence is TGTGCCAGCAATCCGAGGACAGGGCGGGACTATGGCTACACCTTC. Protein product: CASNPRTGRDYGYTF. The chain carries TRBV6-5 and TRBJ1-2; 8 bases are a match to TRBD1. This CDR3 region has 15 residues. V lost 7 bases to trimming and J lost 3 bases; unmatched junction nucleotides: 10. The germline V gene encodes CDR1 MNHEY and CDR2 SVGAGI.

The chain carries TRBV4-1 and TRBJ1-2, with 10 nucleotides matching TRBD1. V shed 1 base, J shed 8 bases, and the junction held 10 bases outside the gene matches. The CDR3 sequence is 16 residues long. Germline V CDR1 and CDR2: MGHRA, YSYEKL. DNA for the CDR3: TGCGCCAGCAGCCAAGCGGGTAGACAGGGGGCTTACGGCTACACCTTC. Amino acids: CASSQAGRQGAYGYTF.

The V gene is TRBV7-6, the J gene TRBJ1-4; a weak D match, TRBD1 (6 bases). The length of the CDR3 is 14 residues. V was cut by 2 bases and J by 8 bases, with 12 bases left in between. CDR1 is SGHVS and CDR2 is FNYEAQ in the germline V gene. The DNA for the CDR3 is TGTGCCAGCAGCTTATACAGGGATAGGGAAAAACTGTTTTTT. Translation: CASSLYRDREKLFF.

The CDR3 region has the DNA TGTGCCAGTAGCCGACAGGGGCTCTACGAGCAGTACTTC. Translation: CASSRQGLYEQYF. The chain joins TRBV19 to TRBJ2-7; TRBD1 matches at 8 bases. Germline CDR1 reads LNHDA; CDR2 reads SQIVND (reference sequence). V dropped 6 bases and J dropped 3; count of bases not matched to a gene: 4. This CDR3 comprises 13 residues.

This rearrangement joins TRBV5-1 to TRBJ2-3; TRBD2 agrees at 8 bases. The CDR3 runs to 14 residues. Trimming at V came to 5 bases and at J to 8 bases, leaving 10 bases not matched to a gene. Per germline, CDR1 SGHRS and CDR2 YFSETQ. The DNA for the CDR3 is TGCGCCAGCAGTGACGGGGGGGGCCGGGTTACGCAGTATTTT. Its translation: CASSDGGGRVTQYF.

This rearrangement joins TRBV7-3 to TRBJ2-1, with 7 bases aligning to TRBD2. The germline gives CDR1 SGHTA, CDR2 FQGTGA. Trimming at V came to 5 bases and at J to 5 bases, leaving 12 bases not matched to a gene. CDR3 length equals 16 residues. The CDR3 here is CASSALGEGINNEQFF. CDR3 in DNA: TGTGCCAGCAGCGCCTTGGGGGAGGGAATAAACAATGAGCAGTTCTTC.

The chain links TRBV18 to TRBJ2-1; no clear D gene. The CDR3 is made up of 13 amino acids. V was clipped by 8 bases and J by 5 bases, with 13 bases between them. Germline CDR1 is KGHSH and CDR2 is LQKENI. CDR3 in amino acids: CASPDLENNEQFF. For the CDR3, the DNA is TGTGCCAGCCCCGACCTAGAAAACAATGAGCAGTTCTTC.